The 13 T cell receptor beta chains in this list originate from one sample, sequenced in a study of blood T cell repertoires in COVID-19. TCRdb keeps only in-frame clones here, not all; method: immunoSEQ multiplex PCR. Of 100,000 to 120,000 clones listed, around 81% were seen once; the top ten hold roughly 37%. The sequenced material came from peripheral blood. These receptors all stem from a man older than 75 with acute or convalescent COVID-19.

The V gene is TRBV6-2 or TRBV6-3, the J gene TRBJ1-1; no clear D gene. Per germline, CDR1 MNHEY and CDR2 SVGEGT. The ends were cut back, 1 base at V and 4 bases at J, with 7 bases in the middle. CDR3 length equals 13 residues. The CDR3 loop is CASSYLSSTEAFF. The CDR3 nucleotides are TGTGCCAGCAGTTACTTATCCTCCACTGAAGCTTTCTTT.

The rearrangement links TRBV19 to TRBJ1-2; 8 bases map to TRBD1. V lost 6 bases to trimming and J lost 0 bases; unmatched junction nucleotides: 9. CDR3 length: 16 residues. The V gene's germline CDR1 is LNHDA and CDR2 SQIVND (reference sequence). CDR3 DNA: TGTGCCAGTAGGCGCCGGACAGGGCAAGCTAACTATGGCTACACCTTC. It specifies CASRRRTGQANYGYTF.

The J gene is TRBJ1-2, the V gene TRBV7-9, with 7 bases lining up with TRBD1. Losses at the gene ends were 4 bases for V and 8 bases for J; bases not matched to a gene: 7. The CDR3 contains 13 residues. Germline values: CDR1 SEHNR, CDR2 FQNEAQ (reference sequence). CDR3 DNA sequence: TGTGCCAGCAGCTCACGACAGGGAGGAGGCTACACCTTC. As protein: CASSSRQGGGYTF.

The chain combines TRBV9 with TRBJ1-5; 7 nucleotides agree with TRBD1. The trim removed 4 bases at V and 2 bases at J, leaving 3 bases unmatched. The CDR3 runs to 14 residues. CDR1 SGDLS and CDR2 YYNGEE come from the germline V gene. The CDR3: CASSRDRGNQPQHF. The CDR3 nucleotides read TGTGCCAGCAGCCGCGACAGGGGCAATCAGCCCCAGCATTTT.

The chain couples TRBV6-5 to TRBJ1-2, with D maybe TRBD1 (5 bases). CDR3 length equals 14 residues. Between the trimmed V and J ends, which lost 11 bases and 0 bases, there was a span of 16 bases. Looked up from germline, CDR1 is MNHEY and CDR2 is SVGAGI. The CDR3 sequence is CAGESGTTNYGYTF. The CDR3 DNA sequence: TGTGCCGGCGAATCCGGGACTACTAACTATGGCTACACCTTC.

The chain carries TRBV5-1 and TRBJ2-7, with 12 bases that match TRBD2. The germline CDR1 and CDR2 sequences are SGHRS and YFSETQ. Trimming removed 3 bases from V and 0 bases from J; junction bases left unmatched: 7. This CDR3 contains 17 residues. As DNA, the CDR3 is TGCGCCAGCAGCTCTCAACTAGCGGGAGGCTACTCCTACGAGCAGTACTTC. Protein product: CASSSQLAGGYSYEQYF.

The CDR3, as DNA: TGTGCCAGCAGTCCACTCAGGGTGGACACTGAAGCTTTCTTT. Translation: CASSPLRVDTEAFF. The J gene is TRBJ1-1, the V gene TRBV28, with D perhaps matching TRBD1 (5 bases). The V and J ends lost 5 bases and 3 bases respectively, with 13 bases between them. This CDR3 comprises 14 residues. Germline assignment: CDR1 MDHEN and CDR2 SYDVKM.

The chain recombines TRBV14 with TRBJ2-6; D gene unclear. Per the germline V gene, CDR1 is SGHDN and CDR2 is FVKESK. Trimming left V 4 bases short and J 3 bases short, with 10 bases between. This CDR3 has 15 residues. The CDR3 sequence is CASSPFGGGANVLTF. The CDR3 DNA sequence: TGTGCCAGCAGCCCCTTCGGTGGTGGGGCCAACGTCCTGACTTTC.

This rearrangement joins TRBV28 to TRBJ2-1; no clear D. Per the germline V gene, CDR1 is MDHEN and CDR2 is SYDVKM. V shed 7 bases and J shed 2 bases, with 12 bases lying between them. The CDR3 runs 14 residues. The DNA for the CDR3 is TGTGCCAGCACGACAACCCTCACCTACAATGAGCAGTTCTTC. It yields the protein CASTTTLTYNEQFF.

V usage is TRBV23-1 and J usage is TRBJ2-4; D is unclear. TRBV23-1 counts as an open reading frame of uncertain function. The CDR3 spans 18 residues. Trimming took off 0 bases at V and 0 bases at J, with 15 bases between the two ends. The DNA for the CDR3 is TGCGCCAGCAGTCAATCTAATGCGGAACCCCTAGCCAAAAACATTCAGTACTTC. This codes for CASSQSNAEPLAKNIQYF.

This chain connects TRBV5-1 to TRBJ2-2, with TRBD1 matching 9 bases. The ends lost 4 bases at V and 3 bases at J; junction bases unmatched: 4. The CDR3 loop spans 15 amino acids. Germline V gene lookup returns CDR1 SGHRS and CDR2 YFSETQ. CDR3 sequence (DNA): TGCGCCAGCAGCGGACGGACAGGGGACACCGGGGAGCTGTTTTTT. Its protein product is CASSGRTGDTGELFF. The entire variable domain, with the rest obtained from reference TRBV5-1 and TRBJ2-2, is as follows: KAGVTQTPRYLIKTRGQQVTLSCSPISGHRSVSWYQQTPGQGLQFLFEYFSETQRNKGNFPGRFSGRQFSNSRSEMNVSTLELGDSALYLCASSGRTGDTGELFFGEGSRLTVL.

V gene TRBV4-1 combines with J gene TRBJ2-2; D uncertain. V was pared by 0 bases and J by 0 bases, with 11 bases between. This CDR3 contains 17 residues. From germline, CDR1 is MGHRA and CDR2 YSYEKL. Written as DNA, the CDR3 is TGCGCCAGCAGCCAAGAGGCTCGACAAGCGAACACCGGGGAGCTGTTTTTT. This encodes CASSQEARQANTGELFF.

V gene TRBV18 combines with J gene TRBJ2-5; 9 bases line up with TRBD1. The CDR3 is 16 residues long. CDR1 and CDR2 from the germline V gene are KGHSH and LQKENI. The V segment lost 3 bases and the J segment 5 bases; nucleotides outside the gene matches: 10. The CDR3 spells CASSPYGTGSKETQYF. The CDR3 DNA reads TGTGCCAGCTCACCGTACGGGACAGGGAGTAAGGAGACCCAGTACTTC.